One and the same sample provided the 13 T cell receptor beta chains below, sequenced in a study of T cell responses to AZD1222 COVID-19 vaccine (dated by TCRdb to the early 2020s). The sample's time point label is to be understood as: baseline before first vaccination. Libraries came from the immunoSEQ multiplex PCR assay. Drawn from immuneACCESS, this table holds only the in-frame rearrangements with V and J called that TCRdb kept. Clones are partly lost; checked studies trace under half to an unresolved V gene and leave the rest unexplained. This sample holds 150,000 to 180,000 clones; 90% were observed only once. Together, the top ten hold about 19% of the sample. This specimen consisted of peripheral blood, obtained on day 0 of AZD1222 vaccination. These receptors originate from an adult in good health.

As DNA, the CDR3 is TGTGCCAGTAGTGTAACACGCTGGGGGACAGGGGCCGGGGAGCAGTACTTC. Amino acids: CASSVTRWGTGAGEQYF. The chain uses TRBV19 and TRBJ2-7; 10 bases map to TRBD1. The CDR3 is 17 residues long. Germline CDR1 LNHDA, CDR2 SQIVND (reference sequence). The V gene end was trimmed by 5 bases and the J gene end by 7 bases; junction bases not matched to a gene: 17.

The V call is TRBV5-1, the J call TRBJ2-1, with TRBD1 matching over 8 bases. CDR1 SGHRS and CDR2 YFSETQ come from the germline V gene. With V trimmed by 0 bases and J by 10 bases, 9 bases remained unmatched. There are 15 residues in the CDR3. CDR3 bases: TGCGCCAGCAGCTTGGAGCCTGGGACAGGAGACGAGCAGTTCTTC. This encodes CASSLEPGTGDEQFF. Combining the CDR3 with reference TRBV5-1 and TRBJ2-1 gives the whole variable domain KAGVTQTPRYLIKTRGQQVTLSCSPISGHRSVSWYQQTPGQGLQFLFEYFSETQRNKGNFPGRFSGRQFSNSRSEMNVSTLELGDSALYLCASSLEPGTGDEQFFGPGTRLTVL.

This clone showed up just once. The CDR3 nucleotides read TGTGCCAGCAGCCCAATGACTCGGGGACCGGGGGGCAATCAGCCCCAGCATTTT. Its translation: CASSPMTRGPGGNQPQHF. The genes are TRBV27 and TRBJ1-5, with D maybe TRBD1 (5 bases). CDR1 is MNHEY and CDR2 is SMNVEV in the germline V gene (reference sequence). V dropped 6 bases and J dropped 2 bases, with 23 bases sitting between them. This CDR3 region has 18 residues.

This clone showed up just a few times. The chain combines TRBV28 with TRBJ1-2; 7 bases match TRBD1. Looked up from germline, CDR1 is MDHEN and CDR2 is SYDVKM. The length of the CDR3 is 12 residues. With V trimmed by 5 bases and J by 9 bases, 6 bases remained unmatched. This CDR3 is CASSQGGFSYTF. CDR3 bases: TGTGCCAGCAGTCAGGGGGGGTTTAGCTACACCTTC.

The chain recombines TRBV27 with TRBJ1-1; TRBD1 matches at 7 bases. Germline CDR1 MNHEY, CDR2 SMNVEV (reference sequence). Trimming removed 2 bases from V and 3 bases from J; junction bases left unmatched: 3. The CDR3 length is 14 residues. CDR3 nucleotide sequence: TGTGCCAGCAGTTTAGGGACAGCTTACACTGAAGCTTTCTTT. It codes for CASSLGTAYTEAFF.

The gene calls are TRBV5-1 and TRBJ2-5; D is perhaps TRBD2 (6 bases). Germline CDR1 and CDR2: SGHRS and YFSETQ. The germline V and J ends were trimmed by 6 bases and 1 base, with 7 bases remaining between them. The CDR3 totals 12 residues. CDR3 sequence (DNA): TGCGCCAGCACGCGGGGCCAAGAGACCCAGTACTTC. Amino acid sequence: CASTRGQETQYF.

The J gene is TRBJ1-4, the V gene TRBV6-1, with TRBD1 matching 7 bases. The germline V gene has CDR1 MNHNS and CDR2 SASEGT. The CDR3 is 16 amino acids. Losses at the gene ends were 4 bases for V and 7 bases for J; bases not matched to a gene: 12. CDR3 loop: CASSVFREGAGEKLFF. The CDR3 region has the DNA TGTGCCAGCAGTGTTTTTCGAGAGGGGGCGGGTGAAAAACTGTTTTTT.

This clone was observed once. The CDR3 DNA reads as TGTGCCAGCAGCTTTGGAGAGTTTCAGCCCCAGCATTTT. Protein sequence: CASSFGEFQPQHF. The chain uses TRBV7-9 and TRBJ1-5; D gene ambiguous. The CDR3 is made up of 13 amino acids. CDR1 is SEHNR, CDR2 FQNEAQ, per germline (reference sequence). With 3 bases removed from V and 6 bases from J, the gap between germline ends came to 9 bases.

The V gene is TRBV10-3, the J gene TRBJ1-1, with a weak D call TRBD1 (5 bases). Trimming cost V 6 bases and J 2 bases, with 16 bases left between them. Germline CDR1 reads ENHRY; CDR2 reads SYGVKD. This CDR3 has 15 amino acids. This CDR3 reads CAISDQTGPNTEAFF. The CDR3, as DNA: TGTGCCATCAGCGACCAAACAGGACCAAACACTGAAGCTTTCTTT.

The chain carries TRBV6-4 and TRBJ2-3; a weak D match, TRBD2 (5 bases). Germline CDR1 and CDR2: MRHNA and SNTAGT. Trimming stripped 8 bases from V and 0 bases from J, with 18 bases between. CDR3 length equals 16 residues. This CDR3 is CASSLPPRTSTDTQYF. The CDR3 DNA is TGTGCCAGCTCCCTACCCCCGCGGACTAGCACAGATACGCAGTATTTT.

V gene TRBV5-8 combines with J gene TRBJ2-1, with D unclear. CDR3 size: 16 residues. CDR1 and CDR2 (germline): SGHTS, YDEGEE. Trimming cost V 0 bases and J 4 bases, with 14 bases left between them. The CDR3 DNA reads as TGTGCCAGCAGCTTGGAGGCAGGAGACCTTTACAATGAGCAGTTCTTC. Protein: CASSLEAGDLYNEQFF.

CDR3 amino acids: CASSLRGSTEAFF. In nucleotides, the CDR3 is TGTGCCAGCAGCCTCAGGGGGTCCACTGAAGCTTTCTTT. The V and J genes are TRBV12-3 or TRBV12-4 and TRBJ1-1; the match to TRBD1 covers 7 bases. The ends lost 6 bases at V and 4 bases at J; junction bases unmatched: 5. The CDR3 is made up of 13 amino acids.

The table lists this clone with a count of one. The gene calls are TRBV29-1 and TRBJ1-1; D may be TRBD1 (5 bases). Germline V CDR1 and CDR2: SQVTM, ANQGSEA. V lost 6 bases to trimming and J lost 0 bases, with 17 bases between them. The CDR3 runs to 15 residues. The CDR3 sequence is CSVGSPGRMNTEAFF. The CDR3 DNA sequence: TGCAGCGTGGGGTCTCCGGGACGTATGAACACTGAAGCTTTCTTT.